The present entry profiles one T cell receptor beta chain with its context. Data came from immunoSEQ multiplex PCR; TCRdb stores just in-frame clones and leaves some out. The table has around 68,000 clones, about nine tenths seen once. Trimming removed 7 bases at V and 0 bases at J, with 19 bases between. The CDR3 covers 18 residues. CDR1 and CDR2 (germline): SNHLY, FYNNEI. This entry comes from a study of blood T cell repertoires in COVID-19. Whole-study context: From the United States, Italy and Spain came samples of acute and convalescent COVID-19.

The chain carries TRBV2 and TRBJ2-6, with D possibly matching TRBD1 (6 bases). The sequenced sample consisted of peripheral blood. This TCR was recovered from a human donor in a cohort sampled during active COVID-19. CDR3: CASILGARGGSGANVLTF. The CDR3 nucleotides read TGTGCCAGCATCCTCGGGGCCCGAGGGGGCTCTGGGGCCAACGTCCTGACTTTC.